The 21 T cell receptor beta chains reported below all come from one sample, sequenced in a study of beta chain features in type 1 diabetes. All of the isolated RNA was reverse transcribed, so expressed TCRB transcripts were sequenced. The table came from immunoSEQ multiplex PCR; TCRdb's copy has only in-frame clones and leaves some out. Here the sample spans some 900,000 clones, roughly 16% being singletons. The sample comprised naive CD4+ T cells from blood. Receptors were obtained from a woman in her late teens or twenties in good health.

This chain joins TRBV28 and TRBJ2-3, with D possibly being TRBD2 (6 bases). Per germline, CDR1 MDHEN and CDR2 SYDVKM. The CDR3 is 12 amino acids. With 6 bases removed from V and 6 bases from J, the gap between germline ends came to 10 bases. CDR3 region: CASSGSSDTQYF. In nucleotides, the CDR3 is TGTGCCAGCAGCGGGAGTAGCGATACGCAGTATTTT.

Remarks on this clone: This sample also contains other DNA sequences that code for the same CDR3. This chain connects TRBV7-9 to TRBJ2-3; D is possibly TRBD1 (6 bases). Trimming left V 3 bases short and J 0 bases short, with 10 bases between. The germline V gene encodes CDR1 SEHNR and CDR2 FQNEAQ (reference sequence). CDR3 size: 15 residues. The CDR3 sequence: CASSLTGISTDTQYF. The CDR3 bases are TGTGCCAGCAGCTTGACAGGTATTAGCACAGATACGCAGTATTTT.

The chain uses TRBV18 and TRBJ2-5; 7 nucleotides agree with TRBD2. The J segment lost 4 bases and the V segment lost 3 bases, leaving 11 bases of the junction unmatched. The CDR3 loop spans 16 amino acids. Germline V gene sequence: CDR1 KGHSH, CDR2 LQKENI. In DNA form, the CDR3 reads TGTGCCAGCTCACCGATGTTCACTAGCGTGGGAGAGACCCAGTACTTC. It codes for CASSPMFTSVGETQYF.

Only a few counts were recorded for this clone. CDR3 sequence: CASSSGPNYEQYF. Written as DNA, the CDR3 is TGTGCCAGCTCGTCGGGGCCAAACTACGAGCAGTACTTC. The chain joins TRBV18 to TRBJ2-7; D is perhaps TRBD1 or TRBD2 (5 bases each). Germline CDR1 is KGHSH and CDR2 is LQKENI. The length of the CDR3 is 13 residues. The germline V and J ends were trimmed by 6 bases and 3 bases, with 12 bases remaining between them.

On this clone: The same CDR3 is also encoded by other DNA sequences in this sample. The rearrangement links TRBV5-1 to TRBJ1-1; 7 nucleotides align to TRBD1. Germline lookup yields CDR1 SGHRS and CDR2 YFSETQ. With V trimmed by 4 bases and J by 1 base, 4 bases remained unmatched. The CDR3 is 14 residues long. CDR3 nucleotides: TGCGCCAGCAGCCGACAGGGAGGGAACACTGAAGCTTTCTTT. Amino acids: CASSRQGGNTEAFF. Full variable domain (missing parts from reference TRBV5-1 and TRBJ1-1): KAGVTQTPRYLIKTRGQQVTLSCSPISGHRSVSWYQQTPGQGLQFLFEYFSETQRNKGNFPGRFSGRQFSNSRSEMNVSTLELGDSALYLCASSRQGGNTEAFFGQGTRLTVV.

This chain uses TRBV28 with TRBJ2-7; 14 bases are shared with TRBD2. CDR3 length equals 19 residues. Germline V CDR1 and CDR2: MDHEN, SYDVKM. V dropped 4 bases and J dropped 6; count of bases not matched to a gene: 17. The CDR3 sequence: CASSSMAGLAGVLSREQYF. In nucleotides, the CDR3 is TGTGCCAGCAGTTCAATGGCGGGACTAGCGGGAGTCTTGTCGCGCGAGCAGTACTTC.

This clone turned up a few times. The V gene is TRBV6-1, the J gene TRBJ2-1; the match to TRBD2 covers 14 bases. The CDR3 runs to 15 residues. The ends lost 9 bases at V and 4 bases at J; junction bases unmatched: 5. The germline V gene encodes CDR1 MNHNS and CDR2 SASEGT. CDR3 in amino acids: CASPGTSGSYNEQFF. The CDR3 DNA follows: TGTGCCAGTCCCGGGACTAGCGGGAGTTACAATGAGCAGTTCTTC.

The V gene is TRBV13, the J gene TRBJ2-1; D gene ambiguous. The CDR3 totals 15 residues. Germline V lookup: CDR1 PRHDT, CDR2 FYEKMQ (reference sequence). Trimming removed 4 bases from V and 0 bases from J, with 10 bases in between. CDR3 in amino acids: CASSSRKSSYNEQFF. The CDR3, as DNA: TGTGCCAGCAGCTCTCGGAAGTCCTCCTACAATGAGCAGTTCTTC.

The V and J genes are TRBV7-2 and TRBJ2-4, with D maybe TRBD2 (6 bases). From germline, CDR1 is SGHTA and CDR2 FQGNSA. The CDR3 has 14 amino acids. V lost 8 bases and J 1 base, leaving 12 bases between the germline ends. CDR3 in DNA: TGTGCCAGCTCGGGAGCGGCGGCCAAAAACATTCAGTACTTC. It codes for CASSGAAAKNIQYF.

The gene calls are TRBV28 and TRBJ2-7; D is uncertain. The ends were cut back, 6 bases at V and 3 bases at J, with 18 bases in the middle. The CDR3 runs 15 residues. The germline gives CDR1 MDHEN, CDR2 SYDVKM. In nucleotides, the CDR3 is TGTGCCAGCAGAGCCAGCACTCCCCCTTACTACGAGCAGTACTTC. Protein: CASRASTPPYYEQYF.

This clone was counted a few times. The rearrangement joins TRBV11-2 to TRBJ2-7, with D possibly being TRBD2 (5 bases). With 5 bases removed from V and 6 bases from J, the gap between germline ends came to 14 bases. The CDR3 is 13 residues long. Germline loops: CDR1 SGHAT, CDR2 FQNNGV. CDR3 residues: CASSEGVIGEQYF. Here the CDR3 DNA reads TGTGCCAGCAGCGAGGGTGTTATAGGCGAGCAGTACTTC. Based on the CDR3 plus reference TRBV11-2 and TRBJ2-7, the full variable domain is EAGVAQSPRYKIIEKRQSVAFWCNPISGHATLYWYQQILGQGPKLLIQFQNNGVVDDSQLPKDRFSAERLKGVDSTLKIQPAKLEDSAVYLCASSEGVIGEQYFGPGTRLTVT.

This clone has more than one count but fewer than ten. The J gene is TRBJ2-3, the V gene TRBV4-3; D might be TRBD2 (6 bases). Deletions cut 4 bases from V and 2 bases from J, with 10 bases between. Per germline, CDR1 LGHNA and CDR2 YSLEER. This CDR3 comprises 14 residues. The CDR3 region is CASSPLADTDTQYF. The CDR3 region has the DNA TGCGCCAGCAGCCCATTAGCGGACACAGATACGCAGTATTTT.

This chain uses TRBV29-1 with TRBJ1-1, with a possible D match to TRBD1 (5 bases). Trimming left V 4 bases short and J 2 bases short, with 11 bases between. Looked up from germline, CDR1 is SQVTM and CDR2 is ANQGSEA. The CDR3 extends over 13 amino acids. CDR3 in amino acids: CSVVRGLNTEAFF. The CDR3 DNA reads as TGCAGCGTTGTGAGGGGTTTAAACACTGAAGCTTTCTTT.

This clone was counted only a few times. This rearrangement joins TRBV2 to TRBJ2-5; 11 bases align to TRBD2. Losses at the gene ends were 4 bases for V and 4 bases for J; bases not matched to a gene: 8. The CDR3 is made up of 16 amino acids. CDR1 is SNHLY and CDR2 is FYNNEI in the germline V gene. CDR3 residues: CASSGAPSGRRETQYF. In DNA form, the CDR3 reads TGTGCCAGCAGTGGGGCCCCTAGCGGGAGGCGAGAGACCCAGTACTTC.

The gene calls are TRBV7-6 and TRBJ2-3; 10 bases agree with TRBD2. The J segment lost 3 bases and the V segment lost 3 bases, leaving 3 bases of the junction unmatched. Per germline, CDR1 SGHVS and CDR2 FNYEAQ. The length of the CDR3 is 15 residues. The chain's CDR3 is CASSFRTSGTDTQYF. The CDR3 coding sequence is TGTGCCAGCAGCTTTCGGACTAGCGGAACAGATACGCAGTATTTT.

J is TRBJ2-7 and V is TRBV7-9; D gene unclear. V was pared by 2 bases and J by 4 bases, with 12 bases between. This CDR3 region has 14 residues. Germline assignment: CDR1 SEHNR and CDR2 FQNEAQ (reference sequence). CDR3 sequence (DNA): TGTGCCAGCAGCTTACAAGCTGGTCCTTACGAGCAGTACTTC. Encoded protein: CASSLQAGPYEQYF.

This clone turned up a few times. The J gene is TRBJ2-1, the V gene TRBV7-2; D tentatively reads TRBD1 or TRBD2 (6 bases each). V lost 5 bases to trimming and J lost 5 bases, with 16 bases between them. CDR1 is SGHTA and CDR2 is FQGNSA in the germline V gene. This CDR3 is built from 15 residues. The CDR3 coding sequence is TGTGCCAGCAGCACCCGAGGGGGGAGCCACAATGAGCAGTTCTTC. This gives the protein CASSTRGGSHNEQFF.

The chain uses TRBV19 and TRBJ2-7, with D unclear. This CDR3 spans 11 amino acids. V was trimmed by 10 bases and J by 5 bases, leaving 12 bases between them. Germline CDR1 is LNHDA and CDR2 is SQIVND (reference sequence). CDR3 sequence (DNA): TGTGCCACCGAAATTCAGAACGAGCAGTACTTC. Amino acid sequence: CATEIQNEQYF.

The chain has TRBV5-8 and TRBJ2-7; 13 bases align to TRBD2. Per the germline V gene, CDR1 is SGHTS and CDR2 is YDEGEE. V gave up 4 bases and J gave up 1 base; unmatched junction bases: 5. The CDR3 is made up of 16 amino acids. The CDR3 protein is CASSRGLAGASYEQYF. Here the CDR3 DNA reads TGTGCCAGCAGCCGCGGACTAGCGGGAGCGTCCTACGAGCAGTACTTC. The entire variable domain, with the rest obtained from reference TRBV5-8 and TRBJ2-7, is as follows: EAGVTQSPTHLIKTRGQQATLRCSPISGHTSVYWYQQALGLGLQFLLWYDEGEERNRGNFPPRFSGRQFPNYSSELNVNALELEDSALYLCASSRGLAGASYEQYFGPGTRLTVT.

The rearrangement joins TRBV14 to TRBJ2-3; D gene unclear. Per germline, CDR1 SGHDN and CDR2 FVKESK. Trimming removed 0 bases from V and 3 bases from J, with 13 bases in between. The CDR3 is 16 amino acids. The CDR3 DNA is TGTGCCAGCAGCCAAGAGGCCTCGGTTCGAACAGATACGCAGTATTTT. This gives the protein CASSQEASVRTDTQYF.

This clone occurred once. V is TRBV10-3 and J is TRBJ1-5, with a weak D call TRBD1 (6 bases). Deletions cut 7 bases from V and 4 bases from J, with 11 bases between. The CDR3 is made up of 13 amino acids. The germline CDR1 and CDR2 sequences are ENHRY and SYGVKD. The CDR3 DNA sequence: TGTGCCATCAACAGGGAGATGAATCAGCCCCAGCATTTT. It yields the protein CAINREMNQPQHF.